This paragraph reports one T cell receptor beta chain. Its antigen remains unknown. This sample was included in a study of CD4 T cells in relation to SARS-CoV-2 and coronaviruses. Sequenced by immunoSEQ multiplex PCR; TCRdb stores in-frame clones only, minus some. The repertoire holds about 26,000 clones, roughly 81% seen once, with about 20% in the top ten. Unexposed donor CD4+ T cells date from 2011-2018, before the COVID-19 pandemic. Isolation of CD4+ T cells took place after roughly nine days in culture. Sequenced sample: CD4+ T cells from PBMCs, cultured in vitro. This clonotype was obtained from a human donor in good health.

CDR3 protein: CASSQDRVGYEQYF. DNA of the CDR3: TGTGCCAGCAGCCAAGACAGGGTGGGATACGAGCAGTACTTC. The chain links TRBV14 to TRBJ2-7; possibly TRBD1 for D (5 bases). This CDR3 contains 14 residues. From germline, CDR1 is SGHDN and CDR2 FVKESK. Trimming removed 0 bases from V and 4 bases from J, with 10 bases in between.